This T cell receptor (beta chain) was sequenced during a study of radiotherapy plus CTLA-4 blockade in lung cancer. Produced via immunoSEQ multiplex PCR; TCRdb's table is partial and in-frame only. The table has tens of thousands of clones, 65% to 80% seen once. The V gene lost 1 base and the J gene lost 8 bases, with 3 bases spanning the gap. The V gene's germline CDR1 is SGHVS and CDR2 FNYEAQ. This CDR3 is 12 amino acids long. Sample: peripheral blood, taken from a patient treated with radiotherapy plus ipilimumab. This sequence joins TRBV7-6 and TRBJ1-6; D call uncertain. This receptor was taken from a human donor with non-small cell lung cancer who had stable disease on radiotherapy plus ipilimumab. The CDR3 DNA reads TGTGCCAGCAGCTTAGTTGATTCACCCCTCCACTTT. Amino acid sequence: CASSLVDSPLHF.